The 23 T cell receptor beta chains below were found in one sample sequenced in a study of blood T cells in healthy people across ages. Alongside a J-beta primer mix, a sample-barcoded 5' primer served in a second PCR lasting about 6 to 11 cycles. TCRdb processed the 5' RACE reads anew with MiXCR; each CDR3 protein has one entry. The profile shows about 570,000 distinct CDR3 sequences, approximately 25% of them singletons. What was sequenced was blood. These receptors were obtained from a woman in her 70s in good health.

This chain uses TRBV7-9 with TRBJ1-6, with a possible D match to TRBD1 (6 bases). CDR1 is SEHNR and CDR2 is FQNEAQ in the germline V gene (reference sequence). Trimming took off 5 bases at V and 6 bases at J, with 11 bases between the two ends. The CDR3 has 14 amino acids. The CDR3 bases are TGTGCCAGCAGCGACCAGGGGCCTAATTCACCCCTCCACTTT. It translates to CASSDQGPNSPLHF. Using reference TRBV7-9 and TRBJ1-6 for the parts outside the CDR3, the full variable domain is DTGVSQNPRHKITKRGQNVTFRCDPISEHNRLYWYRQTLGQGPEFLTYFQNEAQLEKSRLLSDRFSAERPKGSFSTLEIQRTEQGDSAMYLCASSDQGPNSPLHFGNGTRLTVT.

The CDR3 nucleotides read TGCGCCAGCAGCTTGGAATCAGGGGTTAGTTCACCCCTCCACTTT. Residues: CASSLESGVSSPLHF. V usage is TRBV5-1 and J usage is TRBJ1-6, with D tentatively TRBD1 (6 bases). The CDR3 runs to 15 residues. Germline assignment: CDR1 SGHRS and CDR2 YFSETQ. V was clipped by 0 bases and J by 9 bases, with 13 bases between them.

This chain connects TRBV6-2 or TRBV6-3 to TRBJ1-2; D is possibly TRBD1 (5 bases). V gave up 5 bases and J gave up 2 bases, with 9 bases separating them. The CDR3 is 13 residues long. The germline CDR1 and CDR2 sequences are MNHEY and SVGEGT. The CDR3 coding sequence is TGTGCCAGCAGTCGGGACGTAAACTATGGCTACACCTTC. Protein sequence: CASSRDVNYGYTF.

This clonotype has a handful of counts. The genes are TRBV7-2 and TRBJ1-2; 7 bases are shared with TRBD1. The CDR3 is 14 residues long. V dropped 4 bases and J dropped 7; count of bases not matched to a gene: 9. The germline V gene encodes CDR1 SGHTA and CDR2 FQGNSA. CDR3 amino acids: CASSSRQGDRGYTF. The CDR3 DNA reads as TGTGCCAGCAGCTCTAGACAGGGCGACCGTGGCTACACCTTC.

This clonotype occurred a few times. The V and J genes are TRBV7-2 and TRBJ1-2, with 8 bases that match TRBD1. Germline CDR1 is SGHTA and CDR2 is FQGNSA. The V gene end was trimmed by 1 base and the J gene end by 4 bases; junction bases not matched to a gene: 5. This CDR3 is 15 amino acids long. The CDR3 here is CASSLVRGQSYGYTF. The CDR3 DNA reads TGTGCCAGCAGCTTAGTCAGGGGGCAATCCTATGGCTACACCTTC. Looking up the rest from reference TRBV7-2 and TRBJ1-2 gives the full variable domain: GAGVSQSPSNKVTEKGKDVELRCDPISGHTALYWYRQSLGQGLEFLIYFQGNSAPDKSGLPSDRFSAERTGGSVSTLTIQRTQQEDSAVYLCASSLVRGQSYGYTFGSGTRLTVV.

J is TRBJ1-4 and V is TRBV5-1, with D uncertain. The V gene lost 3 bases and the J gene lost 5 bases, with 8 bases spanning the gap. CDR1 SGHRS and CDR2 YFSETQ come from the germline V gene. This CDR3 contains 13 residues. The CDR3 loop is CASSSARNEKLFF. The DNA of the CDR3 is TGCGCCAGCAGCTCGGCCCGGAATGAAAAACTGTTTTTT.

The chain links TRBV5-1 to TRBJ2-5, with D perhaps matching TRBD1 (6 bases). Trimming took off 3 bases at V and 0 bases at J, with 9 bases between the two ends. The CDR3 loop spans 14 amino acids. The V gene's germline CDR1 is SGHRS and CDR2 YFSETQ. The CDR3 reads CASSSGTHQETQYF. The CDR3 DNA is TGCGCCAGCAGCTCCGGGACACACCAAGAGACCCAGTACTTC.

The rearrangement joins TRBV20-1 to TRBJ2-2; D ambiguous. The germline V gene has CDR1 DFQATT and CDR2 SNEGSKA (reference sequence). The CDR3 has 13 residues. The V end was cut by 3 bases, the J end by 4 bases, with 9 bases between. CDR3 sequence (DNA): TGCAGTGCTAGTATTCCGGGCACCGGGGAGCTGTTTTTT. Amino acids: CSASIPGTGELFF.

This clonotype was seen a handful of times. This rearrangement joins TRBV4-3 to TRBJ1-2, with 11 bases aligning to TRBD1. The CDR3 is made up of 15 amino acids. Trimming took 3 bases from V and 8 from J; bases not matched to a gene: 8. Germline CDR1 reads LGHNA; CDR2 reads YSLEER. The CDR3 reads CASSQAGTGGLGYTF. For the CDR3, the DNA is TGCGCCAGCAGCCAGGCCGGGACAGGGGGTTTGGGCTACACCTTC.

This clonotype was counted a few times. The rearrangement links TRBV10-3 to TRBJ2-5, with 12 bases lining up with TRBD2. V lost 3 bases to trimming and J lost 2 bases; unmatched junction nucleotides: 16. This CDR3 spans 20 amino acids. Looked up from germline, CDR1 is ENHRY and CDR2 is SYGVKD. CDR3 bases: TGTGCCATCAGTGACGGGTTCCGTACTAGCGGGGGGAGTTGGCAAGAGACCCAGTACTTC. Protein sequence: CAISDGFRTSGGSWQETQYF.

This clonotype was seen a handful of times. This sequence joins TRBV3-1 and TRBJ1-2, with unresolved D. V was cut by 1 base and J by 10 bases, with 10 bases left in between. Per germline, CDR1 LGHDT and CDR2 YNNKEL (reference sequence). The CDR3 loop spans 12 amino acids. The CDR3 is CASSQGSRYYTF. The CDR3 region has the DNA TGTGCCAGCAGCCAAGGCAGTCGCTACTACACCTTC.

This clonotype was counted a few times. A read error may account for a junction end that differs from germline. The rearrangement links TRBV3-1 to TRBJ2-1; 10 bases match TRBD2. The germline V gene encodes CDR1 LGHDT and CDR2 YNNKEL (reference sequence). There are 15 residues in the CDR3. The CDR3 sequence: CAGSQETSGPHEQFF. The CDR3 DNA sequence: TGTGCCGGCAGCCAAGAGACTAGCGGGCCCCATGAGCAGTTCTTC.

This clonotype appeared a few times. The chain is built from TRBV15 and TRBJ1-2; D not resolved. V was shortened by 3 bases and J by 8 bases, with 10 bases between the two germline ends. The CDR3 spans 12 residues. The germline CDR1 and CDR2 sequences are LNHNV and YYDKDF (reference sequence). CDR3 sequence reads: CATSREMGGYTF. CDR3 sequence (DNA): TGTGCCACCAGCAGGGAGATGGGCGGCTACACCTTC.

The chain employs TRBV12-3 or TRBV12-4 and TRBJ2-3; D unclear. The V end lost 2 bases, the J end lost 4 bases, and 10 bases lay between the germline ends. The CDR3 runs 14 residues. CDR3 sequence: CASSLIAKADTQYF. CDR3 bases: TGTGCCAGCAGTTTAATAGCTAAGGCAGATACGCAGTATTTT.

This clonotype was observed a single time. The J gene is TRBJ1-1, the V gene TRBV28; D not certain. Per the germline V gene, CDR1 is MDHEN and CDR2 is SYDVKM. V shed 3 bases and J shed 4 bases, with 15 bases lying between them. This CDR3 has 15 residues. CDR3 DNA: TGTGCCAGCAGTTTGCCTAGCCCGGTGAGCACTGAAGCTTTCTTT. It encodes CASSLPSPVSTEAFF.

V is TRBV6-6 and J is TRBJ1-1, with a possible D match to TRBD1 (5 bases). The CDR3 covers 19 residues. Trimming removed 6 bases at V and 4 bases at J, with 30 bases between. The germline V gene has CDR1 MNHNY and CDR2 SVGAGI (reference sequence). CDR3 protein: CASSPAGGVGYSWGTEAFF. In DNA, the CDR3 is TGTGCCAGCAGCCCAGCGGGGGGGGTGGGTTATTCCTGGGGCACTGAAGCTTTCTTT.

The V and J genes are TRBV20-1 and TRBJ2-5, with D possibly being TRBD1 or TRBD2 (5 bases each). Germline V gene lookup returns CDR1 DFQATT and CDR2 SNEGSKA (reference sequence). The V end was cut by 7 bases, the J end by 0 bases, with 18 bases between. This CDR3 spans 15 amino acids. DNA of the CDR3: TGCAGTGGTCGGTACGGGGCCCTACACCAAGAGACCCAGTACTTC. This encodes CSGRYGALHQETQYF.

The chain has TRBV18 and TRBJ1-4; D is unresolved. From germline, CDR1 is KGHSH and CDR2 LQKENI. V was cut by 2 bases and J by 8 bases, with 9 bases left in between. CDR3 length: 13 residues. DNA for the CDR3: TGTGCCAGCTCACCAGAGACAAGAGAAAAACTGTTTTTT. It encodes CASSPETREKLFF.

The CDR3 reads CASSFLDTQETQYF. The CDR3 region has the DNA TGTGCCAGCAGCTTCCTGGATACCCAAGAGACCCAGTACTTC. The rearrangement joins TRBV5-5 to TRBJ2-5; D not certain. Trimming stripped 2 bases from V and 1 base from J, with 9 bases between. Germline values: CDR1 SGHKS, CDR2 YYEKEE (reference sequence). The CDR3 runs 14 residues.

The chain uses TRBV27 and TRBJ2-6, with D possibly matching TRBD1 (5 bases). Between the trimmed V and J ends, which lost 5 bases and 0 bases, there was a span of 11 bases. The V gene's germline CDR1 is MNHEY and CDR2 SMNVEV (reference sequence). The CDR3 totals 16 residues. This CDR3 is CASSPQVNSGANVLTF. The CDR3 nucleotides are TGTGCCAGCAGTCCACAGGTGAACTCTGGGGCCAACGTCCTGACTTTC.

The chain employs TRBV7-9 and TRBJ2-2, with D unclear. In germline, CDR1 is SEHNR, CDR2 FQNEAQ (reference sequence). V was cut by 9 bases and J by 6 bases, with 5 bases left in between. The CDR3 length is 10 residues. In DNA, the CDR3 is TGTGCCAGGGGCCCCGGGGAGCTGTTTTTT. Its translation is CARGPGELFF.

The rearrangement joins TRBV29-1 to TRBJ2-3, with a possible D match to TRBD2 (6 bases). V was pared by 6 bases and J by 4 bases, with 14 bases between. Germline lookup yields CDR1 SQVTM and CDR2 ANQGSEA. The CDR3 spans 13 residues. The CDR3: CSVRGREADTQYF. CDR3 bases: TGCAGCGTGAGGGGCAGGGAGGCAGATACGCAGTATTTT.

The V call is TRBV24-1, the J call TRBJ2-2; TRBD1 aligns across 10 bases. The CDR3 is 14 residues long. CDR1 and CDR2 (germline): KGHDR, SFDVKD. The V segment lost 9 bases and the J segment 3 bases; nucleotides outside the gene matches: 3. The CDR3 DNA reads TGTGCCACCGAGACAGGGGGCTACACCGGGGAGCTGTTTTTT. Amino acids: CATETGGYTGELFF.